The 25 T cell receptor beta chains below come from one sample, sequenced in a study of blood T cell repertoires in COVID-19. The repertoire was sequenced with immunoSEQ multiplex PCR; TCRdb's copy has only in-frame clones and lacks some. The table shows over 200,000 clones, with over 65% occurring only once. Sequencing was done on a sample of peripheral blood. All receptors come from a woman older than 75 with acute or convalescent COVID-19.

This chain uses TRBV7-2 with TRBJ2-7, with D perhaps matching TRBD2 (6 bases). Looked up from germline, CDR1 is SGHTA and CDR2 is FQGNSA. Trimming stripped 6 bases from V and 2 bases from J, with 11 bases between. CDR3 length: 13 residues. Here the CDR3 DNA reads TGTGCCAGCAGAGGAGGGTCAACCTACGAGCAGTACTTC. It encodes CASRGGSTYEQYF.

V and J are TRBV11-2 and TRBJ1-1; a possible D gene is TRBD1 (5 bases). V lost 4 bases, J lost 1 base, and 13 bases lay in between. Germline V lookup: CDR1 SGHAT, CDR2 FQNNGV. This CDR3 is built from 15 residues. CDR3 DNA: TGTGCCAGCAGCTCACAACAGGATCAGAACACTGAAGCTTTCTTT. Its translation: CASSSQQDQNTEAFF.

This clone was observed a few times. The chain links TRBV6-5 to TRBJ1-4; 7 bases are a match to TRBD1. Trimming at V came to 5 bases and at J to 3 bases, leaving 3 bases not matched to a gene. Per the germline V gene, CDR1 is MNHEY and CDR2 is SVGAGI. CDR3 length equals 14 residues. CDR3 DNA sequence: TGTGCCAGCAGTCCGACAGGGCCTAATGAAAAACTGTTTTTT. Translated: CASSPTGPNEKLFF.

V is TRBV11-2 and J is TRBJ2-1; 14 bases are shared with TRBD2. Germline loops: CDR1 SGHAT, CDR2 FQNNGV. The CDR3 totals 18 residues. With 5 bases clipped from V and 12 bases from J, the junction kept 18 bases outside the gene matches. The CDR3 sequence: CASSRAGAGTSGSLLQFF. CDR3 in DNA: TGTGCCAGCAGCCGAGCCGGGGCCGGGACTAGCGGGAGTCTGTTGCAGTTCTTC.

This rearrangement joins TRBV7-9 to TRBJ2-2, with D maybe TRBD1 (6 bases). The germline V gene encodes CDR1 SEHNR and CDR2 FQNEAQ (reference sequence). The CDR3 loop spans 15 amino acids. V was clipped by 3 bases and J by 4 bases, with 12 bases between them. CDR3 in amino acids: CASSFRGGVTGELFF. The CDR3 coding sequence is TGTGCCAGCAGCTTCAGGGGTGGTGTCACCGGGGAGCTGTTTTTT.

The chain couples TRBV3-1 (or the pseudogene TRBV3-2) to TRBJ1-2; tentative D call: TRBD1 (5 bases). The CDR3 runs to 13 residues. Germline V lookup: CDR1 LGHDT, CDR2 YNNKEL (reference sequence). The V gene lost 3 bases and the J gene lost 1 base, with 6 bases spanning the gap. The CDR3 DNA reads TGTGCCAGCAGCCACGACAGTAACTATGGCTACACCTTC. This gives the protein CASSHDSNYGYTF.

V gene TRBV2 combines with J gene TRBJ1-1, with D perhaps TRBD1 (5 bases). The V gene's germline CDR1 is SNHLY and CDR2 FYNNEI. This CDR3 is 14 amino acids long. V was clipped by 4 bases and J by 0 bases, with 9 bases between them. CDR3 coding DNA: TGTGCCAGCAGTGTGCAACAGGTGAACACTGAAGCTTTCTTT. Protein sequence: CASSVQQVNTEAFF.

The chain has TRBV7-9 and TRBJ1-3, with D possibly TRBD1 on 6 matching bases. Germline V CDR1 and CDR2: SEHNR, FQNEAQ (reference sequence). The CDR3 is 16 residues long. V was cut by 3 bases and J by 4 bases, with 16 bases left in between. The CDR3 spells CASSFFEGDLGNTIYF. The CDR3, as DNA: TGTGCCAGCAGCTTTTTCGAGGGGGATCTAGGAAACACCATATATTTT.

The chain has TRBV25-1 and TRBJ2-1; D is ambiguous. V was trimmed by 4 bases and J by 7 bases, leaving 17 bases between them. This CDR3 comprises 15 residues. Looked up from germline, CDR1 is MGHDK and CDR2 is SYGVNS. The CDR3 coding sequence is TGTGCCAGCAGTGCCCGGTCCCGCCCGTTAAATGAGCAGTTCTTC. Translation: CASSARSRPLNEQFF.

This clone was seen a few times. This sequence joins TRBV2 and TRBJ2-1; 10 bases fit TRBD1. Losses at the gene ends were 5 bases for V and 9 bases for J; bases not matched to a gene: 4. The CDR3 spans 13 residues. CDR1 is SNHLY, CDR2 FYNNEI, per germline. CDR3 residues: CASSSDRGSEQFF. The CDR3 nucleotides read TGTGCCAGCAGTTCGGACAGGGGGAGTGAGCAGTTCTTC.

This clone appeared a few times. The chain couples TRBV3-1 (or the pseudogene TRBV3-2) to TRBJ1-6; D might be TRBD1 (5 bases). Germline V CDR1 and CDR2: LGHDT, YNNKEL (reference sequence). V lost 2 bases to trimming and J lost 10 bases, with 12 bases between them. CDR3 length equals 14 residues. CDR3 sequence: CASSQSWGDSPLHF. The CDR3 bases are TGTGCCAGCAGCCAAAGTTGGGGGGACTCACCCCTCCACTTT.

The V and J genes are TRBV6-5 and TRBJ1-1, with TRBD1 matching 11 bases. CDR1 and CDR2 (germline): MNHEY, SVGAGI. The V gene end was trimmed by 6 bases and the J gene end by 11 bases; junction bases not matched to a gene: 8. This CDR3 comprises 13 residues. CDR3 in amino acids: CASSPNRDRGAFF. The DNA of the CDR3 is TGTGCCAGCAGCCCAAATAGGGACAGGGGGGCTTTCTTT.

CDR3 nucleotide sequence: TGTGCCAGAAGCTTGTTCAGAAGAACAGGGATGGGTGCTTTCTTT. Its protein is CARSLFRRTGMGAFF. The chain recombines TRBV5-3 with TRBJ1-1, with a weak D call TRBD1 (6 bases). TRBV5-3 is an ORF for which the function is uncertain. The V end was cut by 1 base, the J end by 11 bases, with 21 bases between. This CDR3 has 15 amino acids.

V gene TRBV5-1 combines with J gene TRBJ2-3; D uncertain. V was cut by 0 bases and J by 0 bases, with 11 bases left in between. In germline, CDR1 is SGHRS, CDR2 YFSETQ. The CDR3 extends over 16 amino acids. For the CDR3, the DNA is TGCGCCAGCAGCTTGGCGGCGGCGACGAGCACAGATACGCAGTATTTT. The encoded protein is CASSLAAATSTDTQYF.

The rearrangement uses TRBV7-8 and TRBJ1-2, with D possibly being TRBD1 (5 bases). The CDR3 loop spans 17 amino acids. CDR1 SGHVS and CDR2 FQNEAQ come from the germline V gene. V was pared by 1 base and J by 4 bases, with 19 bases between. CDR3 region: CASSLGRGGTGGYGYTF. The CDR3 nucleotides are TGTGCCAGCAGCTTAGGGCGGGGTGGGACCGGTGGCTATGGCTACACCTTC.

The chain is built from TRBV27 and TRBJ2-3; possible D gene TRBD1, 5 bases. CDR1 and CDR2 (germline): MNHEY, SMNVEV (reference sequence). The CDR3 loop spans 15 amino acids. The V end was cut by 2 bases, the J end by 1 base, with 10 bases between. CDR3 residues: CASSLKGWGTDTQYF. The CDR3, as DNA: TGTGCCAGCAGTTTAAAGGGGTGGGGCACAGATACGCAGTATTTT.

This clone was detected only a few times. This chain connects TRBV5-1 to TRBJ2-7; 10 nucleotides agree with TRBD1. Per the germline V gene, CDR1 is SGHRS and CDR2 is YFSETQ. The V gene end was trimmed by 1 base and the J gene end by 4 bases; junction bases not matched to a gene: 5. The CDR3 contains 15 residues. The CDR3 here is CASSLQPGQGYEQYF. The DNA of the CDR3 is TGCGCCAGCAGCTTGCAGCCGGGACAGGGGTACGAGCAGTACTTC.

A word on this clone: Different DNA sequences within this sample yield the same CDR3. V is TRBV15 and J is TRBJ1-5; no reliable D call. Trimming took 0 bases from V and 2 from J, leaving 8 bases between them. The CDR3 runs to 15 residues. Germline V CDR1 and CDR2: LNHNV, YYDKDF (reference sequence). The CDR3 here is CATSRDPGGNQPQHF. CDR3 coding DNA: TGTGCCACCAGCAGAGACCCAGGTGGCAATCAGCCCCAGCATTTT.

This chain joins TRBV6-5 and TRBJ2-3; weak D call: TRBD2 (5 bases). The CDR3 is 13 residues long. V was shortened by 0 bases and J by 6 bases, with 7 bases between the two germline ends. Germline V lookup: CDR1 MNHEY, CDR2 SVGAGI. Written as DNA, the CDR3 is TGTGCCAGCAGTTACTCCGGAGGTGATACGCAGTATTTT. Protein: CASSYSGGDTQYF.

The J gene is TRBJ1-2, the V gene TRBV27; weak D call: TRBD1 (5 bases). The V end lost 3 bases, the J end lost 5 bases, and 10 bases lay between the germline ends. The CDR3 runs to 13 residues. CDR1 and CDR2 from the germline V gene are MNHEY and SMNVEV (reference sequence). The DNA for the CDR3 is TGTGCCAGCAGTTTTCAAGGGGCGTATGGCTACACCTTC. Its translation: CASSFQGAYGYTF.

CDR3 sequence reads: CASSVDPTGRNEQFF. CDR3 DNA sequence: TGTGCCAGCAGCGTAGACCCAACAGGACGCAATGAGCAGTTCTTC. The gene calls are TRBV9 and TRBJ2-1, with TRBD1 as a possible D gene (5 bases). Trimming stripped 0 bases from V and 6 bases from J, with 13 bases between. The CDR3 is 15 amino acids. CDR1 and CDR2 (germline): SGDLS, YYNGEE.

CDR3 in DNA: TGTGCCAGCTCACCACAGACAGGGAATAATTCACCCCTCCACTTT. Protein product: CASSPQTGNNSPLHF. This rearrangement joins TRBV18 to TRBJ1-6, with 7 nucleotides matching TRBD1. CDR3 length: 15 amino acids. V was pared by 1 base and J by 5 bases, with 2 bases of the junction left unmatched. CDR1 is KGHSH and CDR2 is LQKENI in the germline V gene.

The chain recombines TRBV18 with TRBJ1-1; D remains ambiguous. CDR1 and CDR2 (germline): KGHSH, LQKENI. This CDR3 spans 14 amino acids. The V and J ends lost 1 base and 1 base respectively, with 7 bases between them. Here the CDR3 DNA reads TGTGCCAGCTCACCACAGACACCGAACACTGAAGCTTTCTTT. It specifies CASSPQTPNTEAFF.

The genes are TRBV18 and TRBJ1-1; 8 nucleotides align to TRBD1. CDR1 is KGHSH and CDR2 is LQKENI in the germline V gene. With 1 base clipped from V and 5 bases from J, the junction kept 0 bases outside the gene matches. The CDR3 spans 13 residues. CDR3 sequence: CASSPRQGTEAFF. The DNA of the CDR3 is TGTGCCAGCTCACCACGACAGGGGACTGAAGCTTTCTTT.

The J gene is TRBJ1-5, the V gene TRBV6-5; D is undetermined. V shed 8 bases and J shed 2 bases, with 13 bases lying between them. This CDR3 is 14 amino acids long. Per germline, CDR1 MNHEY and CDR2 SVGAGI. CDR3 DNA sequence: TGTGCCAGCCGTTTCGACGGAGGCAATCAGCCCCAGCATTTT. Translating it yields CASRFDGGNQPQHF.